This section outlines one T cell receptor beta chain sequence together with its context. These data come from a study of PD-L1 blockade in urothelial cancer. Overall study: The patients' atezolizumab therapy, 1,200 mg intravenously every 3 weeks, started at some point between 2014 and 2016. The median T cell count in blood samples was approximately 140,000.

This CDR3 has 13 amino acids. V was pared by 2 bases and J by 1 base, with 5 bases between. In germline, CDR1 is LGHNT, CDR2 FRNRAP. TCRdb's copy holds only in-frame clones and misses some; the assay was immunoSEQ multiplex PCR. The data hold tens of thousands of clones, with roughly 85% observed a single time. The sample's time point: peripheral blood 6 weeks after treatment start. Sample: PBMCs, taken around atezolizumab (anti-PD-L1) treatment. J is TRBJ2-5 and V is TRBV12-5; D uncertain. The receptor comes from a man between 65 and 85 years old with urothelial cancer. The CDR3 nucleotides read TGTGCTAGTGGTTTGTCCAGCCAAGAGACCCAGTACTTC. Encoded protein: CASGLSSQETQYF.